This T cell receptor beta chain was captured by sequencing in a study of tumor T cells in aggressive B-cell lymphoma. Measured with immunoSEQ multiplex PCR; TCRdb has only the in-frame clones, and not every one. Here the sample spans under 4,500 clones, roughly 89% being singletons. The CDR3 spans 13 residues. The V end was cut by 6 bases, the J end by 2 bases, with 10 bases between. Germline CDR1 reads SGDLS; CDR2 reads YYNGEE. The chain recombines TRBV9 with TRBJ2-3; the D is unclear. The material sequenced was tumor tissue. This receptor was identified in an adult with diffuse large B cell lymphoma. CDR3 sequence reads: CASTLKLTDTQYF. The DNA for the CDR3 is TGTGCCAGCACCTTAAAGCTCACAGATACGCAGTATTTT.